These T cell receptor beta chains were read from a single sample in a study of CD8 T cells in ankylosing spondylitis. MiXCR, applied by TCRdb to the 5' RACE reads, yields one record per CDR3 protein. Among about 500,000 distinct CDR3 sequences listed, approximately 5.3% were seen once. The specimen was blood, either unsorted or a sorted T cell fraction (not recorded which). Receptors originate from a male donor with ankylosing spondylitis. Each CDR3 is given with its conserved first and last residue. D genes are given only for firm matches. Clone size is stated in some rows and not others, as once, few, many or a class when expanded.

abundance: many
v_gene: TRBV14
d_gene: TRBD1
j_gene: TRBJ1-1
CDR3nt: TGTGCCAGCAGCCCTGGACAGGGGTTAAACACTGAAGCTTTCTTT
CDR3aa: CASSPGQGLNTEAFF

abundance: many
v_gene: TRBV6-2/TRBV6-3
d_gene: .
j_gene: TRBJ1-5
CDR3nt: TGTGCCAGCAGTTTTCTCAGGGGTGGCAATCAGCCCCAGCATTTT
CDR3aa: CASSFLRGGNQPQHF

abundance: many
v_gene: TRBV5-1
d_gene: TRBD1
j_gene: TRBJ2-5
CDR3nt: TGCGCCAGCAGCTCGGGACAGGGGGCTGAGACCCAGTACTTC
CDR3aa: CASSSGQGAETQYF

abundance: few
v_gene: TRBV21-1
d_gene: .
j_gene: TRBJ1-2
CDR3nt: TGTGCCAGCAGCAAAGCGCTCCCCTCCGAAGGGCAGGGTGTTGGCTACACCTTC
CDR3aa: CASSKALPSEGQGVGYTF

abundance: many
v_gene: TRBV10-3
d_gene: .
j_gene: TRBJ1-1
CDR3nt: TGTGCCATCAGTGAGGGAGGAGGGGACACTGAAGCTTTCTTT
CDR3aa: CAISEGGGDTEAFF

abundance: .
v_gene: TRBV7-2
d_gene: TRBD2
j_gene: TRBJ2-3
CDR3nt: TGTGCCAGCAGCTATCTAGCGGGGGGACCAGATACGCAGTATTTT
CDR3aa: CASSYLAGGPDTQYF

abundance: .
v_gene: TRBV10-3
d_gene: .
j_gene: TRBJ2-1
CDR3nt: TGTGCCGTAAGAGGGTCCCTCCTGAATGAGCAGTTCTTC
CDR3aa: CAVRGSLLNEQFF

abundance: few
v_gene: TRBV10-3
d_gene: TRBD2
j_gene: TRBJ2-7
CDR3nt: TGTGCCATCAGTGAGCCCGGGACTAACGCCTACGAGCAGTACTTC
CDR3aa: CAISEPGTNAYEQYF

abundance: few
v_gene: TRBV7-9
d_gene: TRBD1
j_gene: TRBJ1-2
CDR3nt: TGTGCCAGCAGCTTAGCGAGAGGGACAGGGGTGGATGGCTACACCTTC
CDR3aa: CASSLARGTGVDGYTF

abundance: many
v_gene: TRBV20-1
d_gene: .
j_gene: TRBJ1-3
CDR3nt: TGCAGTGCTGGTTACTCTGGAAACACCATATATTTT
CDR3aa: CSAGYSGNTIYF

abundance: many
v_gene: TRBV24-1
d_gene: .
j_gene: TRBJ1-5
CDR3nt: TGTGCCACCAGTAATTTGGATCGGGATCAGCCCCAGCATTTT
CDR3aa: CATSNLDRDQPQHF

abundance: many
v_gene: TRBV27
d_gene: .
j_gene: TRBJ1-5
CDR3nt: TGTGCCAGCACACGGACTTTCGGGGGTAGTCAGCCCCAGCATTTT
CDR3aa: CASTRTFGGSQPQHF

abundance: many
v_gene: TRBV9
d_gene: TRBD2
j_gene: TRBJ2-3
CDR3nt: TGTGCCAGCAGCGTTAGCGGGTCGCGCACAGATACGCAGTATTTT
CDR3aa: CASSVSGSRTDTQYF

abundance: many
v_gene: TRBV11-2
d_gene: .
j_gene: TRBJ2-1
CDR3nt: TGTGCCAGCAGCTTCGCGGGTCACTACAATGAGCAGTTCTTC
CDR3aa: CASSFAGHYNEQFF

abundance: many
v_gene: TRBV6-1
d_gene: .
j_gene: TRBJ1-6
CDR3nt: TGTGCCAGCACCACCGTGAATACCATCAATTCACCCCTCCACTTT
CDR3aa: CASTTVNTINSPLHF

abundance: few
v_gene: TRBV7-2
d_gene: TRBD2
j_gene: TRBJ2-1
CDR3nt: TGTGCCAGCAGCTTACTAGCGGGGGGCCAGCAGTTCTTC
CDR3aa: CASSLLAGGQQFF

abundance: few
v_gene: TRBV20-1
d_gene: .
j_gene: TRBJ1-2
CDR3nt: TGCAGTGCTCCACCGTTCAGGGGTAGATATGGCTACACCTTC
CDR3aa: CSAPPFRGRYGYTF

abundance: many
v_gene: TRBV9
d_gene: .
j_gene: TRBJ2-1
CDR3nt: TGTGCCAGCAGCCCCGGGAGACTCAGCTCCTACAATGAGCAGTTCTTC
CDR3aa: CASSPGRLSSYNEQFF

abundance: many
v_gene: TRBV5-1
d_gene: .
j_gene: TRBJ1-6
CDR3nt: TGCGCCAGCAGCGGAGGACAGCGCTCCTATAATTCACCCCTCCACTTT
CDR3aa: CASSGGQRSYNSPLHF

abundance: many
v_gene: TRBV6-2/TRBV6-3
d_gene: TRBD1
j_gene: TRBJ2-5
CDR3nt: TGTGCCAGCAGAGTAACAGGGGGCGTAAAGACCCAGTACTTC
CDR3aa: CASRVTGGVKTQYF

abundance: many
v_gene: TRBV4-1
d_gene: TRBD1
j_gene: TRBJ1-5
CDR3nt: TGCGCCAGCAGCCAAGCCCTACAGGGGACCCATGCCCAGCATTTT
CDR3aa: CASSQALQGTHAQHF

abundance: many
v_gene: TRBV5-1
d_gene: TRBD2
j_gene: TRBJ2-1
CDR3nt: TGCGCCAGCAGCTTGGAGTCGCTAGCGGGAAGGTATAGGAATGAGCAGTTCTTC
CDR3aa: CASSLESLAGRYRNEQFF

abundance: many
v_gene: TRBV28
d_gene: .
j_gene: TRBJ2-7
CDR3nt: TGTGCCAGCAGTTTCCCGACAGCGTTTTCCTACGAGCAGTACTTC
CDR3aa: CASSFPTAFSYEQYF

abundance: many
v_gene: TRBV7-9
d_gene: .
j_gene: TRBJ2-3
CDR3nt: TGTGCCAGCAGCTATCGGGACACAGATACGCAGTATTTT
CDR3aa: CASSYRDTDTQYF

abundance: .
v_gene: TRBV5-1
d_gene: TRBD1
j_gene: TRBJ1-3
CDR3nt: TGCGCCAGCAGCTGGGGGGACAGACGAAACACCATATATTTT
CDR3aa: CASSWGDRRNTIYF

abundance: .
v_gene: TRBV20-1
d_gene: .
j_gene: TRBJ1-1
CDR3nt: TGCAGTGCTTCGGGACACGTGAACACTGAAGCTTTCTTT
CDR3aa: CSASGHVNTEAFF